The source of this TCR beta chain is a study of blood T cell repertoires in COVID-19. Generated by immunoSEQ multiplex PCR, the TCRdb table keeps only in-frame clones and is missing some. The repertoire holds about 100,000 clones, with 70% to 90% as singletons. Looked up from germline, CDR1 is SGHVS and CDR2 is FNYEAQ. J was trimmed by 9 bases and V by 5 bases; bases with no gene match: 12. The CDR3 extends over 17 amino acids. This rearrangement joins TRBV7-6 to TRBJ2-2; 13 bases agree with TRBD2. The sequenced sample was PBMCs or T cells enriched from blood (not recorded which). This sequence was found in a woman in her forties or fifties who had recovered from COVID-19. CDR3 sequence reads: CASSPNGLAGVGWELFF. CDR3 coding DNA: TGTGCCAGCAGCCCGAACGGACTAGCGGGAGTGGGTTGGGAGCTGTTTTTT.